The TCR beta chain under discussion was sequenced for a study of T cells after yellow fever vaccination. Overall study findings and caveats: There was a small share of clonotypes that showed up in both the CD4 and CD8 compartments.

Germline V gene lookup returns CDR1 SGHRS and CDR2 YFSETQ. Between the trimmed V and J ends, which lost 0 bases and 0 bases, there was a span of 12 bases. There are 16 residues in the CDR3. TCRdb re-called the 5' RACE reads with MiXCR, one entry per CDR3 protein. The sample carries about 140,000 distinct CDR3 sequences, 7.7% recorded once. This clonotype was seen ten or more times. Its antigen is currently unknown. V gene TRBV5-1 combines with J gene TRBJ2-5; D might be TRBD1 (5 bases). This clonotype was obtained from a young man who received the YFV17D yellow fever vaccine. Sequences were derived from CD4+ T cells sorted from PBMCs, sampled 5 days after the yellow fever booster vaccination. This CDR3 reads CASSLGSTAHQETQYF. The CDR3 coding sequence is TGCGCCAGCAGCTTGGGGTCGACAGCTCACCAAGAGACCCAGTACTTC.